The T cell receptor (beta chain) described here comes from a study of cytomegalovirus exposure and HLA in healthy donors listed by TCRdb under 2017. Turning to the overall study: According to an earlier analysis of 550 to 700 of the donors, about 170 million T cells yielded 117 million unique TCR beta sequences and about 300 Gb of sequence data. An earlier analysis of fewer than 700 of the donors applied high-throughput TCR beta sequencing to assess whether each TCR beta V gene segment acted as functional or pseudogenic. On average, around 200,000 unique TCR beta nucleotide sequences were sequenced per donor among about 400 genotyped donors of the cohort, with about 19% of those sequences being non-productive. Donor age, sex, ethnicity and CMV serostatus were compiled together with the repertoire data. Roughly five DR-DQ haplotypes were handled as single units for association and clustering because linkage in the cohort was strong. To study patterns of TCR occurrence, a later analysis re-analyzed previously published TCR beta repertoires from hundreds of donors and added high-resolution HLA genotyping. Using immunosequencing, the study profiled T cell repertoires from 640 or so subjects and related those repertoires to cytomegalovirus serostatus. An early release that covered several hundred HLA-typed donors contained approximately 320 gigabases of sequencing data and tens of millions of unique TCR sequences. The study was designed to test whether signatures of past pathogen exposure could be identified by cataloging public T cell receptors. To predict cytomegalovirus infection status, the study combined high-throughput TCR immunosequencing, statistical association of individual TCRs with disease status, and machine learning. Of the roughly 400 genotyped donors, roughly 85% fell in the genetic ancestry cluster associated with self-reported Caucasian donors. Rather than using new phenotypic data, the later analysis identified candidate immune exposures from TCR beta sequences and from how often those sequences occurred across donors. All discovery cohort repertoires had been generated using a single sequencing platform. Class I and class II HLA loci were covered by the typing at four-digit resolution. Typing coverage differed by locus: A, B, C, DRB1 and DQB1 were typed in about 629-630 donors, DQA1 in 522, DPA1 in around 610, and DPB1 in roughly 470. A separate validation cohort of some 130 different subjects was used in addition to the roughly 620-subject first cohort. In a later genetic analysis, genome-wide SNP genotypes for 398 of the 666 donors were used, and that subset was treated as a discovery cohort.

Libraries were constructed by the immunoSEQ multiplex PCR assay. The multiplex PCR relied on a mix of 60 forward primers for TCR Vbeta segments and 13 reverse primers for TCR Jbeta segments. The CDR3 region of rearranged TCR beta genes was amplified from genomic DNA by a multiplex PCR assay. Amplified TCR beta libraries were sequenced as 87-base-pair reads on the Illumina HiSeq System. From the authors' description of their analysis: Across the 700 or so repertoires, a later analysis counted roughly 77 million unique TCR beta chains, around 11 million of which were shared by at least two donors. To remove PCR and sequencing errors, raw reads were error-corrected and collapsed into unique sequences using a nearest-neighbor algorithm that merged closely related sequences. CDR3 sequences were aligned to IMGT reference sequences to assign V, D and J gene segments. For a sequence to be retained, at least a six-nucleotide match to both a V gene segment and a J gene segment was required. Rearrangements were called productive when the CDR3 lacked stop codons and stayed in frame with V and J; all others were non-productive. CDR3 was defined according to IMGT convention as the region running from the second conserved V-encoded cysteine to the conserved J-encoded phenylalanine. The earlier analysis of about 500 of the donors excluded sequences that lacked an unambiguous match to a single V gene segment. In an earlier analysis of 500 to 750 of the donors, V segments were called functional above 56.7% productive rearrangements and were called segregating when the between-donor standard deviation exceeded 5%. A statistical classification framework was built for diagnosing cytomegalovirus status from the catalog of TCR beta chain sequences. In a later analysis, V and J genes were assigned by comparing TCR nucleotide sequences against IMGT/GENE-DB human TR gene sequences. Using the TCRdist pipeline, a later analysis assigned CDR3 sequences along with most-parsimonious VDJ recombination scenarios. In a later analysis, every TCR beta chain was defined by the combination of its CDR3 amino acid sequence and its V-gene family, and reads without a unique V-gene family were dropped. In a later analysis, 450 to 600 highly shared, low-generation-probability nucleotide sequences were removed to address suspected cross-contamination and a sequencing artifact. For each public chain, a later analysis derived a clonal expansion index from normalized ranks of inferred template counts within each repertoire. Generation probabilities in a later analysis came from a VDJ recombination model fitted to out-of-frame rearrangements, and those results were checked against IGoR. In a later analysis, hypergeometric tests were used to score TCR-TCR, TCR-HLA and TCR-CMV co-occurrence, with a repertoire-size bias correction applied to TCR pairs. False discovery rates were estimated in a later analysis by permuting HLA or CMV assignments 20 times. In a later analysis, co-occurring TCRs were grouped using DBSCAN, with TCRdist sequence similarity added in when clustering inside HLA-allele-positive subsets. For co-occurrence clustering, repertoires with fewer than 30,000 or more than 120,000 public chains were excluded, along with five or six repertoires with anomalous nucleotide sharing. This immuneACCESS table, as held by TCRdb, lists in-frame sequences with V and J called but not all clones. Of the missing ones, under half trace to an unresolved V gene in checked studies; the others have no known cause. The D gene and trimming were derived from the DNA, and the V and J assignments and clone size from that table. The sample table shows about 170,000 clones, and about 81% are seen once. In total, the top ten clones hold under 2% of the sample.

In total, about 650 healthy bone marrow donors made up the cohort. Cohort members were all nominally healthy when sampled, although unrecorded immune exposures were likely present. The donor was CMV seronegative and was included in the group of approximately 350 seronegative cohort members. Each donor provided a peripheral blood sample, and peripheral blood mononuclear cells were used for TCR beta sequencing. Genomic DNA extraction from the blood cell samples was performed with the Qiagen DNeasy Blood Extraction Kit. Points on this clone: What this receptor recognizes is not known. No base-level quality is on record; no much larger clone is a single base apart.

Study-level results and caveats: Linkage disequilibrium might explain the correlated functional status among segregating V segments, but an unknown experimental factor could not be ruled out. Three of the identified cytomegalovirus-associated TCR beta chains were confirmed in vitro to be specific for cytomegalovirus antigens. An association between a missense DCLRE1C variant and V-gene and J-gene trimming of TCR beta chains was found in a later genetic analysis and replicated in an independent cohort. Because counts were too low, more than 15 rarely observed V segments, including chromosome 9 orphons, were excluded from the earlier analysis of some 590 of the donors. It was suggested by the authors that the approach could potentially be generalized to other disease states and immunological phenotypes. Broadly in line with IMGT annotations, most TCR beta V segments showed up in productive rearrangements about 87% or about 30% of the time in an earlier analysis of a few hundred of the donors. In this cohort, only TCR beta chains were sequenced, and detectable features were limited by the absence of alpha or paired-chain data. A cluster of highly shared sequence variants was judged likely to represent a technical artifact of the sequencing pipeline. Several of the top co-occurrence clusters appeared to be linked to parvovirus B19, influenza, CMV and Epstein-Barr virus, according to a later analysis. Presence/absence analyses assumed roughly uniform sequencing depth across donors, an assumption that may not hold. A later analysis found that most CMV-associated TCR beta chains appeared HLA-restricted, with HLA associations seemingly driven largely by CMV exposure. Because some donors lacked HLA typing at each locus, the association tests relied only on the typed subset. A later analysis associated about 18,000 TCR beta sequences with specific HLA alleles at a false discovery rate of 0.05. When HLA alleles, especially DR and DQ, strongly co-occurred, TCR associations were difficult to assign to individual alleles. A later genetic analysis reported fewer N-insertions in productive TCRs among donors in an Asian-associated ancestry cluster than the roughly 720-donor mean. A further reported finding was that TCR beta sequences accurately predicted the HLA-A and HLA-B alleles for most subjects in the first cohort. A total of 150 to 200 TCR beta chains were listed by the study as associated with cytomegalovirus. Immune exposure information for the cohort was limited to CMV serostatus. Some IMGT-functional V segments, including TRBV6-2 and TRBV6-3, could not be told apart with the 87-base-pair reads, so those segments were excluded. In a later analysis, the rate of TCR association differed among HLA loci, with DRB1 alleles having the most associated TCRs and HLA-C alleles having the fewest. Most TCR sequences were observed very rarely across donors, whereas some public TCRs were present in many individuals. A later analysis found that HLA-associated TCR beta chains were more clonally expanded and had lower generation probabilities than equally common non-associated chains. Cytomegalovirus status was reported to be diagnosed by the classifier with high specificity and sensitivity in both the original and validation cohorts.

The CDR3 covers 14 residues, taking in both the cysteine and the phenylalanine. Only the CDR3 region is kept as DNA, spanning 42 bases read in frame from base 1. V and J are trimmed by 7 bases and 4 bases, and the gene matches miss 6 bases of the junction. CDR1 and CDR2 are read off the germline V gene as MDHEN and SYDVKM. The sequenced material came from PBMCs. This clonotype was obtained from a woman younger than 30 in good health and CMV-seronegative. This sequence uses TRBV28 and TRBJ2-7, and TRBD1 matches 11 of the central bases. CDR3 sequence: CASTFGQGAYEQYF. The DNA sequence follows: TGTGCCAGCACCTTCGGACAGGGGGCATACGAGCAGTACTTC.